Many counts were recorded for the clone carrying this T cell receptor beta chain. This record belongs to a study of T-cell reconstitution after alpha-beta-depleted transplantation in children. Unique molecular identifiers were built into the TCRbeta library. TCRdb reprocessed the PCR reads with MiXCR, giving one entry per CDR3 protein. The sample has approximately 400,000 distinct CDR3 sequences; 9.5% to 13% are singletons. The receptor comes from a human donor who donated a stem cell graft to a child with acute myeloid leukemia. The input for sequencing was PBMCs from the stem cell graft donor, taken from the stem cell graft.

The CDR3 spells CASSLRGGGGDTQYF. For the CDR3, the DNA is TGCGCCAGCAGCTTGCGAGGCGGGGGGGGAGATACGCAGTATTTT. The genes are TRBV5-1 and TRBJ2-3; 9 bases match TRBD2. After removal of 1 base from V and 5 bases from J, the junction contained 5 bases not matched to a gene. Germline assignment: CDR1 SGHRS and CDR2 YFSETQ. The CDR3 has 15 amino acids. Supplemented by reference TRBV5-1 and TRBJ2-3, the full variable domain reads KAGVTQTPRYLIKTRGQQVTLSCSPISGHRSVSWYQQTPGQGLQFLFEYFSETQRNKGNFPGRFSGRQFSNSRSEMNVSTLELGDSALYLCASSLRGGGGDTQYFGPGTRLTVL.